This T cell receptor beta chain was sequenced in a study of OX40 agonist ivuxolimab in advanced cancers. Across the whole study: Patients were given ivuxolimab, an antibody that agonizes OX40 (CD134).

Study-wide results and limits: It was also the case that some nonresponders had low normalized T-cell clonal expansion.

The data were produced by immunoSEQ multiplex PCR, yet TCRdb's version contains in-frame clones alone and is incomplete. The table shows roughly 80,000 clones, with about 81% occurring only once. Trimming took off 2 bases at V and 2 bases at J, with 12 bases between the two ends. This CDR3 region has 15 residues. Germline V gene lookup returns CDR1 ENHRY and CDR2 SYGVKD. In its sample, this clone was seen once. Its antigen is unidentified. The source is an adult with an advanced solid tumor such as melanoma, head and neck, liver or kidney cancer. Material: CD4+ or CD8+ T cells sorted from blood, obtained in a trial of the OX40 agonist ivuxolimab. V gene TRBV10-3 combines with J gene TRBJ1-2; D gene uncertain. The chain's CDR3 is CAISEGEGQNYGYTF. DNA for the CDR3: TGTGCCATCAGTGAGGGCGAGGGTCAGAACTATGGCTACACCTTC.